This T cell receptor (beta chain) was captured in a study of cytomegalovirus exposure and HLA in healthy donors. This clone appeared a few times. The antigen remains undetermined. Study findings and constraints: Being productive about 90% or about 30% of the time was typical of most TCR beta V segments in an earlier analysis. Among TCR sequences, most were rare, though some public TCRs appeared in many donors.

60 Vbeta and 13 Jbeta primers were used in PCR. Only in-frame clones appear in the TCRdb table, and some are missing; sequencing was by immunoSEQ multiplex PCR. The sample has 74,000 or so clones; over 65% are singletons. The V and J ends lost 7 bases and 5 bases, in that order; junction bases with no gene match: 11. Germline lookup yields CDR1 SEHNR and CDR2 FQNEAQ (reference sequence). The length of the CDR3 is 15 residues. The receptor was derived from a man aged 45-60 years in good health and CMV-seropositive. Input material: PBMCs. The rearrangement links TRBV7-9 to TRBJ2-1, with TRBD2 matching over 7 bases. CDR3 nucleotides: TGTGCCAGCACCCAGCAGGGAGGGTTCGACAATGAGCAGTTCTTC. It translates to CASTQQGGFDNEQFF. Supplemented by reference TRBV7-9 and TRBJ2-1, the full variable domain reads DTGVSQNPRHKITKRGQNVTFRCDPISEHNRLYWYRQTLGQGPEFLTYFQNEAQLEKSRLLSDRFSAERPKGSFSTLEIQRTEQGDSAMYLCASTQQGGFDNEQFFGPGTRLTVL.